This TCR beta chain emerged from a study of technical replicates of blood from several donors. TCRdb's copy holds only in-frame clones and misses some; the assay was immunoSEQ multiplex PCR. The sample contains tens of thousands of clones, 85% to 95% of which appear only once. The CDR3 length is 13 residues. Germline V gene sequence: CDR1 LNHDA, CDR2 SQIVND (reference sequence). A word on this clone: One end of the junction varies from germline; a read error may be responsible.

The TCR originated in a human donor in good health. The V call is TRBV19, the J call TRBJ1-5, with no clear D. Material for sequencing was T cells isolated from PBMCs. This CDR3 is CASSIASHQPQHF. The DNA for the CDR3 is TGTGCCAGTAGTATAGCTAGCCATCAGCCCCAGCATTTT.